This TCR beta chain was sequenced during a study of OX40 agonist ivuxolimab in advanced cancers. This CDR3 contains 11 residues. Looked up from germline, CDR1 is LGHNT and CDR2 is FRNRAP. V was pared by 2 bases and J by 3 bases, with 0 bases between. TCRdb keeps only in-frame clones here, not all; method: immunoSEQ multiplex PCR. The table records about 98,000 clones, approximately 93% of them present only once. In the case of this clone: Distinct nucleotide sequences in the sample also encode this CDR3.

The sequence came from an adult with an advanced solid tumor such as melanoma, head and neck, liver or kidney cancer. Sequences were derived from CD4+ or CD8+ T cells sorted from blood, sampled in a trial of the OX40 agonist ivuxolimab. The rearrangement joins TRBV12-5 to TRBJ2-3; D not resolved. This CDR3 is CASGLTDTQYF. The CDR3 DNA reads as TGTGCTAGTGGTTTGACAGATACGCAGTATTTT. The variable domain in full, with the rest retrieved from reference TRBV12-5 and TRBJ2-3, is DARVTQTPRHKVTEMGQEVTMRCQPILGHNTVFWYRQTMMQGLELLAYFRNRAPLDDSGMPKDRFSAEMPDATLATLKIQPSEPRDSAVYFCASGLTDTQYFGPGTRLTVL.